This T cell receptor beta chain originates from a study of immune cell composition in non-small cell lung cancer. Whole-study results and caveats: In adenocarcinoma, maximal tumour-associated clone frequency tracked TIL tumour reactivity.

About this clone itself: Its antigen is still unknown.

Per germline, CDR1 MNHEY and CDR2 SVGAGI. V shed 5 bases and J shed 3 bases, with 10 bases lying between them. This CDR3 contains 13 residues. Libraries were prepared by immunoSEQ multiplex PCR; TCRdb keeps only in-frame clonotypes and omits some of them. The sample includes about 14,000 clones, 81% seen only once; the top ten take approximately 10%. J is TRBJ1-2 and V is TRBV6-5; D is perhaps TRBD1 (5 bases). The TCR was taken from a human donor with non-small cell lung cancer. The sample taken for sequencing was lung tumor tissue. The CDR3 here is CASSRDGDYGYTF. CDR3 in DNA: TGTGCCAGCAGTAGGGACGGCGACTATGGCTACACCTTC.